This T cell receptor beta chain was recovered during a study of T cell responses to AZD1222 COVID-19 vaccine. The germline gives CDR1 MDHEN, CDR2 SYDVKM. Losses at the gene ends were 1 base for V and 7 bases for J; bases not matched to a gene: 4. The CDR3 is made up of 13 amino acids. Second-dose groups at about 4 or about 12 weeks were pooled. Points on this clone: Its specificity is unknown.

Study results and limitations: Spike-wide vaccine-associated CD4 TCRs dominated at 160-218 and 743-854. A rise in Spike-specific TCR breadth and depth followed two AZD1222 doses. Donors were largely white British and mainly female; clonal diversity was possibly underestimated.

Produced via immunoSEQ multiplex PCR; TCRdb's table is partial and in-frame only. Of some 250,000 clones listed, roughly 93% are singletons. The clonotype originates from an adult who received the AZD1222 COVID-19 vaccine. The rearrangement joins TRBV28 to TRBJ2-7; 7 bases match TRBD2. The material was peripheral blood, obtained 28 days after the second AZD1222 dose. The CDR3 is CASSLSGGGEQYF. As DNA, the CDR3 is TGTGCCAGCAGTTTATCGGGGGGAGGGGAGCAGTACTTC.